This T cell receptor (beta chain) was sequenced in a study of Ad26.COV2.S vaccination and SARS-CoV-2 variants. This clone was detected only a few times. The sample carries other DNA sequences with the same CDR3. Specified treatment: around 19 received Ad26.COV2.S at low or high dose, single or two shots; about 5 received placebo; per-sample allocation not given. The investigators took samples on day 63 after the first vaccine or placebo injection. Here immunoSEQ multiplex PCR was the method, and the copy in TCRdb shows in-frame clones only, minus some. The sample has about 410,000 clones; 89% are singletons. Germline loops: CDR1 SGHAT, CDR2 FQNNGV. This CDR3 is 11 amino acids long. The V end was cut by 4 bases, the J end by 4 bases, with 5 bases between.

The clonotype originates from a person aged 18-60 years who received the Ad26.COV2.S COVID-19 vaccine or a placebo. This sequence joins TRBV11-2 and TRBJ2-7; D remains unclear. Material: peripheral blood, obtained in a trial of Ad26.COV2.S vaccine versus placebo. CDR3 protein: CASSSSYEQYF. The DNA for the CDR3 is TGTGCCAGCAGCTCTTCTTACGAGCAGTACTTC.